This TCR beta chain was recovered during a study of human T cells and chemical hapten exposure. Germline CDR1 reads LNHDA; CDR2 reads SQIVND (reference sequence). The junction had 10 bases not matched to a gene; V was cut back by 6 bases and J by 7 bases. The CDR3 spans 15 residues. TCRdb redid the calling of the RACE reads with MiXCR, one entry per CDR3 protein. Altogether approximately 85,000 distinct CDR3 sequences are present, 10% being singletons, with the ten largest covering around 2.5%. Documented time point: patch test 2, 6 weeks after DPC sensitization. The treatment: therapeutic diphenylcyclopropenone sensitization with weekly scalp DPC. This clonotype was observed a handful of times. Its antigen is still unknown. Overall study results and limits: Once DPC sensitization occurred, TCRs above 1 in 1000 frequency showed no change.

Source: whole blood, taken in connection with sensitization to the hapten diphenylcyclopropenone (DPC). V and J are TRBV19 and TRBJ2-1; 9 positions match TRBD2. This TCR was recovered from a woman aged 25 to 45 with alopecia areata. Some clones in this sample may be carry-over from other donors' samples. The CDR3 loop is CASRSGTSLLNEQFF. CDR3 DNA sequence: TGTGCCAGTAGATCCGGGACTAGCTTATTAAATGAGCAGTTCTTC.